The rows below give T cell receptor beta chains drawn from one sample of a study of human T cells and chemical hapten exposure. TCRdb used MiXCR to reprocess the RACE reads, holding one entry per CDR3 protein. The profile covers approximately 97,000 distinct CDR3 sequences, with less than 35% appearing a single time and 10% taken by the ten largest. The input for sequencing was whole blood, taken in connection with sensitization to the hapten diphenylcyclopropenone (DPC). The receptors here all came from a man aged 40-49 years with alopecia areata. Some clones in this sample may be carry-over from other donors' samples. The CDR3 runs from the conserved cysteine through the conserved F or W. The D gene is left open where the match is weak. Clone size is given for some rows only: seen once, a few or many times, or a class if the clone is expanded.

TRBJ2-7 TRBV6-2/TRBV6-3 NA NA CASSYPAPAQQYF TGTGCCAGCAGTTACCCGGCCCCCGCCCAGCAGTACTTC
TRBJ1-2 TRBV20-1 few NA CSARDNGYGYTF TGCAGTGCTAGAGATAACGGCTATGGCTACACCTTC
TRBJ1-6 TRBV2 few TRBD1 CASTPQGQGGSPLHF TGTGCCAGCACTCCCCAAGGACAGGGCGGTTCACCCCTCCACTTT
TRBJ1-5 TRBV3-1 NA NA CASSQSGAGQPQHF TGTGCCAGCAGCCAATCGGGGGCAGGTCAGCCCCAGCATTTT
TRBJ2-1 TRBV6-2/TRBV6-3 many NA CAMSTSSYNEQFF TGTGCCATGTCAACTAGCTCCTACAATGAGCAGTTCTTC
TRBJ2-5 TRBV25-1 few NA CASRSLGSQETQYF TGTGCCAGCAGGTCACTCGGGTCCCAAGAGACCCAGTACTTC
TRBJ2-7 TRBV20-1 few TRBD2 CSARSPSGIYEQYF TGCAGTGCTAGATCGCCTAGCGGGATCTACGAGCAGTACTTC
TRBJ1-2 TRBV10-2 NA NA CASSESRHSAGGYTF TGCGCCAGCAGTGAATCTCGCCATTCCGCGGGTGGCTACACCTTC
TRBJ2-3 TRBV6-5 NA NA CASSYIPPAAEKDTQYF TGTGCCAGCAGTTATATCCCCCCGGCGGCAGAGAAAGATACGCAGTATTTT
TRBJ2-1 TRBV6-2/TRBV6-3 NA NA CASSSLLIGPDSSYNEQFF TGTGCCAGCAGTTCCCTTTTGATTGGCCCCGACAGCTCCTACAATGAGCAGTTCTTC
TRBJ2-5 TRBV28 NA NA CASSPTGAGHKETQYF TGTGCCAGCAGTCCGACAGGAGCCGGGCACAAAGAGACCCAGTACTTC
TRBJ2-7 TRBV6-5 NA TRBD1 CASSYYGQGAYEQYF TGTGCCAGCAGTTACTACGGACAGGGGGCCTACGAGCAGTACTTC
TRBJ2-5 TRBV14 NA NA CASSRLGGAETQYF TGTGCCAGCAGCCGACTGGGGGGTGCAGAGACCCAGTACTTC